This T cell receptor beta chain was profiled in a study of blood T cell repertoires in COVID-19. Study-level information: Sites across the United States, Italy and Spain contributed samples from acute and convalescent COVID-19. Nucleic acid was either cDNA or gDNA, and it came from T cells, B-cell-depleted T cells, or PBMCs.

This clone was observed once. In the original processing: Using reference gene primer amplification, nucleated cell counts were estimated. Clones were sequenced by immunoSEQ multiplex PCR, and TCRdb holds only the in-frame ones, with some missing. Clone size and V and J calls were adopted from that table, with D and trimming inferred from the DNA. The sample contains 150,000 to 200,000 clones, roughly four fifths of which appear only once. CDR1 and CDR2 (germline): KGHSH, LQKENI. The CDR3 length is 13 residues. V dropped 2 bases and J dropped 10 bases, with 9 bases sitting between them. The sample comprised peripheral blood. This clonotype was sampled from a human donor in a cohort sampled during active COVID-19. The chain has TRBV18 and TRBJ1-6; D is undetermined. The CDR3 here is CASSPSVGSPLHF. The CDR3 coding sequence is TGTGCCAGCTCACCATCGGTCGGGTCACCCCTCCACTTT.